Sequencing of this T cell receptor (beta chain) was carried out in a study of T cells in pancreatic ductal adenocarcinoma. Assay used: immunoSEQ multiplex PCR; TCRdb lists only in-frame clones, some missing. The sample shows roughly 100,000 clones, nearly 95% of them seen only once. V was clipped by 10 bases and J by 1 base, with 18 bases between them. Germline V gene data show CDR1 as MNHEY and CDR2 as SVGAGI. The CDR3 spans 15 residues. Details on this clone: What it binds is not known.

The selected patients with pancreatic ductal adenocarcinoma had surgery but no neoadjuvant therapy. Study outcomes and limitations: Blood clonality (about 0.07) did not differ significantly from tumor (about 0.12). Enrichment of CD45RO+ effector over naive T cells in tumors may bias clonality.

Sequenced input: PBMCs. The chain links TRBV6-5 to TRBJ2-3; D is possibly TRBD1 (6 bases). This receptor was obtained from a human donor with pancreatic ductal adenocarcinoma. The CDR3 DNA reads as TGTGCCACCACCCCAGGGGTGGCCCGCACAGATACGCAGTATTTT. Protein sequence: CATTPGVARTDTQYF.